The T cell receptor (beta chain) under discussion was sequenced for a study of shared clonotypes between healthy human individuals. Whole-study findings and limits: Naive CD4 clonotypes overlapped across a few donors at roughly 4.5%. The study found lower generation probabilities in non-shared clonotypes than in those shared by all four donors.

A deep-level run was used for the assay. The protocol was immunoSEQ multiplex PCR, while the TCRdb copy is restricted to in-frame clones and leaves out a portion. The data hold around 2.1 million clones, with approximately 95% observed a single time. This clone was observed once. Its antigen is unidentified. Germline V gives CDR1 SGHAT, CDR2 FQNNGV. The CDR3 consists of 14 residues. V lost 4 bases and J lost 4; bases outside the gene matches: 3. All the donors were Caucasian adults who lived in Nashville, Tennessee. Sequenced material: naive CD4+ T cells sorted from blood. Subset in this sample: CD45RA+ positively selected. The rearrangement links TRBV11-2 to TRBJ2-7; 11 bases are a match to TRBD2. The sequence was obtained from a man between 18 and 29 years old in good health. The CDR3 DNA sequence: TGTGCCAGCAGCTCGGGACTAGCGGCTTACGAGCAGTACTTC. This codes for CASSSGLAAYEQYF.